One sample yielded the 19 T cell receptor beta chains listed below, sequenced in a study of regulatory T cells in long-lasting Graves disease. Time point of the sample: newly diagnosed GD, antithyroid drugs for less than 3 months. The TCR library was prepared using RNA isolated from PBMCs. In building TCR beta libraries, iRepertoire HTBI primers were used together with Arm-PCR of CDR3 regions. One entry per CDR3 protein results from TCRdb running MiXCR on the multiplex PCR reads. Of around 400,000 distinct CDR3 sequences in the sample, about 15% were seen once. A further study also used this sample, focusing on T cells in Graves' hyperthyroidism and ophthalmopathy.

The material was peripheral blood mononuclear cells (PBMCs), obtained at new diagnosis, from a patient treated with antithyroid drugs. These receptor sequences come from a woman aged 40 to 49 with Graves disease.

This chain connects TRBV28 to TRBJ1-2, with D maybe TRBD1 (6 bases). This CDR3 is 16 amino acids long. V shed 5 bases and J shed 4 bases, with 20 bases lying between them. In germline, CDR1 is MDHEN, CDR2 SYDVKM. CDR3: CASSRVGQGVIYGYTF. CDR3 coding DNA: TGTGCCAGCAGTAGAGTGGGACAAGGAGTGATCTATGGCTACACCTTC.

This rearrangement joins TRBV25-1 to TRBJ1-4; weak D call: TRBD1 (5 bases). CDR1 MGHDK and CDR2 SYGVNS come from the germline V gene. The germline V and J ends were trimmed by 5 bases and 7 bases, with 17 bases remaining between them. The CDR3 is made up of 15 amino acids. CDR3 sequence (DNA): TGTGCCAGCAGTCCCAATGGGGGGGTTGGTGAAAAACTGTTTTTT. Amino acids: CASSPNGGVGEKLFF.

This clonotype has only a few counts. The V call is TRBV15, the J call TRBJ2-3; TRBD2 is a possible D gene (6 bases). The CDR3 has 14 amino acids. The V end was cut by 0 bases, the J end by 4 bases, with 8 bases between. CDR1 and CDR2 (germline): LNHNV, YYDKDF (reference sequence). The chain's CDR3 is CATSREGTSDTQYF. The CDR3, as DNA: TGTGCCACCAGCAGAGAGGGGACTTCAGATACGCAGTATTTT.

This clonotype was picked up many times. The J gene is TRBJ2-1, the V gene TRBV7-2; 11 bases agree with TRBD2. The J segment lost 6 bases and the V segment lost 2 bases, leaving 6 bases of the junction unmatched. The CDR3 contains 16 residues. The germline V gene has CDR1 SGHTA and CDR2 FQGNSA. The CDR3 loop reads CASSLYWTSGFNEQFF. CDR3 in DNA: TGTGCCAGCAGCTTATACTGGACTAGCGGGTTCAATGAGCAGTTCTTC.

This clonotype was seen repeatedly, ten times or more. The chain is built from TRBV27 and TRBJ2-7; D not certain. Between the trimmed V and J ends, which lost 5 bases and 4 bases, there was a span of 9 bases. The CDR3 extends over 12 amino acids. Germline-derived CDR1 and CDR2 are MNHEY and SMNVEV (reference sequence). CDR3 region: CASSPFGYEQYF. In nucleotides, the CDR3 is TGTGCCAGCAGTCCCTTCGGGTACGAGCAGTACTTC.

Worth noting for this clonotype: Possible read error: a much larger clone is one base away. CDR3 nucleotides: TGCAGTGCTAAGGACTCAGATCGGGGCATAGATACGCAGTATTTT. It translates to CSAKDSDRGIDTQYF. The J gene is TRBJ2-3, the V gene TRBV20-1, with D tentatively TRBD1 or TRBD2 (5 bases each). V was shortened by 4 bases and J by 5 bases, with 19 bases between the two germline ends. Germline V gene sequence: CDR1 DFQATT, CDR2 SNEGSKA (reference sequence). The CDR3 totals 15 residues.

This sequence joins TRBV11-2 and TRBJ2-5; D is perhaps TRBD1 (6 bases). Germline assignment: CDR1 SGHAT and CDR2 FQNNGV. The CDR3 loop spans 13 amino acids. Trimming took 7 bases from V and 5 from J, leaving 14 bases between them. The chain's CDR3 is CASKQGGVETQYF. The CDR3 DNA sequence: TGTGCCAGCAAACAGGGCGGCGTGGAGACCCAGTACTTC.

In this sample, this clonotype turned up a few times. This sequence joins TRBV18 and TRBJ2-5; a weak D match, TRBD2 (6 bases). The V gene's germline CDR1 is KGHSH and CDR2 LQKENI. Trimming stripped 3 bases from V and 2 bases from J, with 10 bases between. The CDR3 spans 14 residues. The CDR3 region is CASSPSRGQETQYF. The CDR3 DNA sequence: TGTGCCAGCTCACCCTCGCGGGGTCAAGAGACCCAGTACTTC.

This clonotype was recorded many times. V and J are TRBV28 and TRBJ2-5; D is ambiguous. Germline V gene lookup returns CDR1 MDHEN and CDR2 SYDVKM. This CDR3 has 13 residues. V was shortened by 6 bases and J by 1 base, with 9 bases between the two germline ends. This CDR3 reads CASSARLQETQYF. The DNA of the CDR3 is TGTGCCAGCAGCGCCCGGCTCCAAGAGACCCAGTACTTC.

The sample holds many counts of this clonotype. The CDR3: CASSQADLYGYTF. CDR3 DNA: TGTGCCAGCAGCCAGGCAGACCTCTATGGCTACACCTTC. The chain couples TRBV3-1 to TRBJ1-2; no reliable D call. Trimming pared 3 bases from V and 4 bases from J, leaving 9 bases between. This CDR3 has 13 residues. The germline V gene has CDR1 LGHDT and CDR2 YNNKEL (reference sequence).

This clonotype has a count of ten or more. The chain employs TRBV28 and TRBJ1-1; maybe TRBD1 (5 bases). Germline V lookup: CDR1 MDHEN, CDR2 SYDVKM. Trimming shortened V by 5 bases and J by 2 bases, and 12 bases separated the two germline ends. The length of the CDR3 is 14 residues. The CDR3 reads CASSHRGINTEAFF. The CDR3 DNA reads TGTGCCAGCAGTCACCGGGGGATTAACACTGAAGCTTTCTTT.

V usage is TRBV5-6 and J usage is TRBJ1-4; D is undetermined. Germline V gene sequence: CDR1 SGHDT, CDR2 YYEEEE. This CDR3 has 14 residues. The V end was cut by 2 bases, the J end by 1 base, with 6 bases between. The CDR3 region has the DNA TGTGCCAGCAGCTTTGAGGGAACTAATGAAAAACTGTTTTTT. It specifies CASSFEGTNEKLFF.

Many counts were recorded for this clonotype. V usage is TRBV24-1 and J usage is TRBJ2-3; TRBD2 is a possible D gene (6 bases). V was trimmed by 10 bases and J by 2 bases, leaving 15 bases between them. The length of the CDR3 is 14 residues. Germline V lookup: CDR1 KGHDR, CDR2 SFDVKD. CDR3 DNA sequence: TGTGCCACAGCGAGCGGGCACTCCACAGATACGCAGTATTTT. Its protein product is CATASGHSTDTQYF.

This clonotype occurred a few times. The chain carries TRBV24-1 and TRBJ2-5, with D uncertain. Germline V gives CDR1 KGHDR, CDR2 SFDVKD. The CDR3 sequence is 15 residues long. V dropped 2 bases and J dropped 3 bases, with 12 bases sitting between them. This CDR3 reads CATSDSRSVEETQYF. CDR3 DNA: TGTGCCACCAGTGATTCACGTTCGGTGGAAGAGACCCAGTACTTC.

The CDR3 spells CSARDGGGGTPQHF. The CDR3 DNA reads as TGCAGTGCTAGAGATGGTGGGGGGGGTACGCCCCAGCATTTT. V is TRBV20-1 and J is TRBJ1-5, with D maybe TRBD1 (5 bases). The germline V gene has CDR1 DFQATT and CDR2 SNEGSKA (reference sequence). The CDR3 covers 14 residues. The V and J ends lost 0 bases and 9 bases respectively, with 15 bases between them.

The sample holds many counts of this clonotype. The CDR3 sequence is CASSAARDSPLHF. The CDR3 coding sequence is TGTGCCAGTAGTGCCGCCAGGGATTCACCCCTCCACTTT. The gene calls are TRBV19 and TRBJ1-6, with D possibly TRBD1 on 5 matching bases. The CDR3 is 13 residues long. The V gene lost 5 bases and the J gene lost 8 bases, with 10 bases spanning the gap. The germline V gene has CDR1 LNHDA and CDR2 SQIVND (reference sequence).

The chain uses TRBV18 and TRBJ2-7; 10 bases align to TRBD2. V lost 3 bases to trimming and J lost 2 bases; unmatched junction nucleotides: 4. The V gene's germline CDR1 is KGHSH and CDR2 LQKENI. The CDR3 contains 15 residues. CDR3 in amino acids: CASSPMTSGPYEQYF. DNA of the CDR3: TGTGCCAGCTCACCGATGACTAGCGGGCCCTACGAGCAGTACTTC.

V usage is TRBV7-2 and J usage is TRBJ2-3, with D possibly matching TRBD2 (5 bases). This CDR3 has 14 residues. CDR1 and CDR2 (germline): SGHTA, FQGNSA. Trimming left V 6 bases short and J 1 base short, with 11 bases between. CDR3 loop: CASRFWGGTDTQYF. The DNA of the CDR3 is TGTGCCAGCAGATTTTGGGGAGGCACAGATACGCAGTATTTT.

This clonotype was counted at least ten times. CDR3 residues: CASSWVGNSNQPQHF. The CDR3 coding sequence is TGTGCCAGTAGTTGGGTCGGGAATAGCAATCAGCCCCAGCATTTT. This chain joins TRBV19 and TRBJ1-5; D unclear. CDR1 is LNHDA and CDR2 is SQIVND in the germline V gene (reference sequence). The CDR3 extends over 15 amino acids. V lost 5 bases and J lost 0, with 11 bases in between.